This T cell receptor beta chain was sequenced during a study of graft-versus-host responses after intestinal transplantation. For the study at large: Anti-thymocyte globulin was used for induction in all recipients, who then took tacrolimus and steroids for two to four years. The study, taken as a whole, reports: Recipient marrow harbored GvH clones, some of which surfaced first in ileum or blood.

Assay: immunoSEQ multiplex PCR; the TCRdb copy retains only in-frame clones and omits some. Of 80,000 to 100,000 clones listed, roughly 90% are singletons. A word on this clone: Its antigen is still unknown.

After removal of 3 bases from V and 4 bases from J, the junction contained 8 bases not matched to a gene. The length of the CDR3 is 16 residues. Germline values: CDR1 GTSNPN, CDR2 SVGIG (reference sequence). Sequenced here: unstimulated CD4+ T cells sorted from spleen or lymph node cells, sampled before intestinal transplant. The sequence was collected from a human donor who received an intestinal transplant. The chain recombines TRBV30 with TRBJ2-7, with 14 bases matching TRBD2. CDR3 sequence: CAWRGTSGSAGYEQYF. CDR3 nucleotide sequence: TGTGCCTGGAGGGGGACTAGCGGGAGTGCTGGGTACGAGCAGTACTTC.